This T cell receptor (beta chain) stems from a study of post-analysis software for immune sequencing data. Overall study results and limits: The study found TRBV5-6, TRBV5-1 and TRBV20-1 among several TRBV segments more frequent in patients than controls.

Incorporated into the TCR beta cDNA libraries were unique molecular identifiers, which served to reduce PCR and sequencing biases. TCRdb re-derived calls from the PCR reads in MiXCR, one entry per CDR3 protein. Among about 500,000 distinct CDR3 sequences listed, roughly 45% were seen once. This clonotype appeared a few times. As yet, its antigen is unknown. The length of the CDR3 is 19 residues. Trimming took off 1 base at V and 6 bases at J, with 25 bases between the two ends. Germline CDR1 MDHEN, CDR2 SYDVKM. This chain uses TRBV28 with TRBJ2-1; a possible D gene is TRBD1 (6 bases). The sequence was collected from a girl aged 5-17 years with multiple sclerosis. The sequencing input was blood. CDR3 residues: CASSLFSDTTGTSANEQFF. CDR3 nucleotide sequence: TGTGCCAGCAGTTTATTCTCGGATACAACCGGGACATCAGCCAATGAGCAGTTCTTC.